A single T cell receptor (beta chain) is shown here with its context. The data stem from a study of cytomegalovirus exposure and HLA in healthy donors. Study background: From about 179 million T cells, an earlier analysis saw approximately 110 million unique TCR beta sequences.

V was pared by 4 bases and J by 2 bases, with 12 bases between. Germline lookup yields CDR1 MGHRA and CDR2 YSYEKL. The CDR3 sequence is 15 residues long. Researchers ran the PCR with 60 Vbeta and 13 Jbeta primers. Authors' analysis steps: Later, an analysis found 75 million to 100 million unique TCR beta chains, and some 10 million of these were shared. Profiling relied on immunoSEQ multiplex PCR, and the TCRdb table lists in-frame clones only, not all of them. V, J and clone size are those of that table, while D and trimming were read from the DNA. This table holds more than 100,000 clones, roughly 70% found once.

The TCR sequence derives from a woman between 50 and 59 years old in good health and CMV-seronegative. V is TRBV4-1 and J is TRBJ1-5; perhaps TRBD1 as D (5 bases). Sequences were obtained from PBMCs. DNA of the CDR3: TGCGCCAGCAGCCCCGACAGAGAGCGCAATCAGCCCCAGCATTTT. Amino acids: CASSPDRERNQPQHF.